This T cell receptor (beta chain) was sequenced during a study of response to subunit inactivated influenza vaccine. The study, taken as a whole, reports: T cells newly recruited by each seasonal influenza vaccination are few, the authors suggested.

The germline gives CDR1 DFQATT, CDR2 SNEGSKA (reference sequence). The CDR3 is 11 amino acids. Trimming removed 6 bases at V and 7 bases at J, with 13 bases between. This clonotype has ten or more counts. Its specificity is not known. TCRdb called the RT-PCR reads again in MiXCR, with one record for every CDR3 protein. This table holds approximately 530,000 distinct CDR3 sequences, 10% to 15% found once. This clonotype was obtained from a man aged 50 or older who received an inactivated influenza vaccine. The chain joins TRBV20-1 to TRBJ2-7; D is possibly TRBD2 (6 bases). The sequencing used PBMCs from blood, collected 45 days after vaccination. CDR3 loop: CSASGLMEQYF. The CDR3 DNA is TGCAGTGCCTCGGGACTTATGGAGCAGTACTTC.